This T cell receptor beta chain was recorded in a study of beta chain features in type 1 diabetes. For the study at large: No age, gender or cell yield differences were seen between patients and healthy donors. Study results and caveats: Type 1 diabetes patients had moderately but significantly shorter TCRB CDR3s in all four CD4+ subsets.

Germline CDR1 and CDR2: SQVTM and ANQGSEA. This CDR3 has 12 amino acids. With 6 bases clipped from V and 5 bases from J, the junction kept 6 bases outside the gene matches. Points on this clone: Antigen specificity is unknown.

As every portion of the isolated RNA was reverse transcribed, the sequencing read expressed TCRB transcripts. The average read count of naive, central memory and regulatory T cell samples was a few million. Generated by immunoSEQ multiplex PCR, the TCRdb table keeps only in-frame clones and is missing some. The sample lists approximately 260,000 clones; about 23% were seen once. This TCR was recovered from a woman aged 25 to 39 with type 1 diabetes. The sequenced sample was naive CD4+ T cells from blood. The rearrangement uses TRBV29-1 and TRBJ2-7, with TRBD1 identical over 8 bases. Here the CDR3 reads CSVTGQGNEQYF. CDR3 nucleotides: TGCAGCGTCACCGGACAGGGTAACGAGCAGTACTTC.